This T cell receptor beta chain is from a study of tumor-infiltrating lymphocytes in localized non-small cell lung cancer. Study as a whole: Resected tumor was paired with non-adjacent uninvolved lung from the same patient.

Repertoires were generated with immunoSEQ multiplex PCR, while TCRdb's copy carries only in-frame clones and drops some. The data show about 15,000 clones, with about three quarters seen just once and about 5.6% held by the top ten. Germline V gives CDR1 SGHTA, CDR2 FQGNSA. CDR3 length equals 15 residues. The trim removed 5 bases at V and 0 bases at J, leaving 5 bases unmatched. Sequencing was carried out using lung tumor tissue. The receptor was derived from a human donor with non-small cell lung cancer. The chain employs TRBV7-2 and TRBJ2-3; 7 bases line up with TRBD1. The CDR3: CASSLGQASTDTQYF. The CDR3 coding sequence is TGTGCCAGCAGCCTCGGACAGGCGAGCACAGATACGCAGTATTTT.